Listed here is a single T cell receptor (beta chain). Its antigen is undetermined. The data are from a study of T cell repertoires in cytomegalovirus infection. Trimming took off 7 bases at V and 4 bases at J, with 19 bases between the two ends. This CDR3 is 15 amino acids long. Germline-derived CDR1 and CDR2 are MDHEN and SYDVKM. MiXCR was run by TCRdb on the reads, yielding one entry per CDR3 protein. This table has 100,000 to 150,000 distinct CDR3 sequences, more than 25% appearing once. This clonotype originated in a human donor in good health (CMV status not recorded). Some clones in this sample may be carry-over from other donors' samples. The chain uses TRBV28 and TRBJ1-1; the D gene is possibly TRBD1 (6 bases). Specimen: CD8+ T cells from cultured PBMCs, collected from culture after CMV antigen stimulation. CDR3 DNA: TGTGCCAGCAAACCCGTAACAGGGTGGTCCACTGAAGCTTTCTTT. Its protein is CASKPVTGWSTEAFF. The variable domain in full, completed from reference TRBV28 and TRBJ1-1, reads DVKVTQSSRYLVKRTGEKVFLECVQDMDHENMFWYRQDPGLGLRLIYFSYDVKMKEKGDIPEGYSVSREKKERFSLILESASTNQTSMYLCASKPVTGWSTEAFFGQGTRLTVV.